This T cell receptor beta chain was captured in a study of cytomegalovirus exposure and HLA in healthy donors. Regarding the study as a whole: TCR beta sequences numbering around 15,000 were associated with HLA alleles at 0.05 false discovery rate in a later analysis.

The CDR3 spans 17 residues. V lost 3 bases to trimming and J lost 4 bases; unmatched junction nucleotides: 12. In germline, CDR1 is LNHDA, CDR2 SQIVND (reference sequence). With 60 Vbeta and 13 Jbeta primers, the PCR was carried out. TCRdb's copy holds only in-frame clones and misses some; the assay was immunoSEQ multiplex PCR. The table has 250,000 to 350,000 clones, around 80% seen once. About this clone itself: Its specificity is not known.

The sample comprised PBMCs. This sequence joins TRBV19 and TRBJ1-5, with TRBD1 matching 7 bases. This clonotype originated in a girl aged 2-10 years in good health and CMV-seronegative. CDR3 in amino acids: CASSIGTQGWGNQPQHF. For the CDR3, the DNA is TGTGCCAGTAGTATCGGGACACAGGGGTGGGGAAATCAGCCCCAGCATTTT.